This T cell receptor (beta chain) was sequenced during a study of T cell clones after liver transplantation. Overall study context: HCV positivity affected three of eight recipients; the rest lacked autoimmune or viral indications. Study-level points and caveats: Post-transplant time points were not standardized, so conclusions are preliminary. Low donor cell numbers restricted donor-reactive repertoire measurement in two subjects. A larger donor-reactive than third-party decline suggested partial antigen-specific deletion.

The junction had 10 bases not matched to a gene; V was cut back by 10 bases and J by 5 bases. Germline values: CDR1 ENHRY, CDR2 SYGVKD. CDR3 length: 13 residues. Libraries were prepared by immunoSEQ multiplex PCR; TCRdb keeps only in-frame clonotypes and omits some of them. The sample records 55,000 to 75,000 clones, about 92% being singletons. To note about this clone: Its target is unknown.

The sequences come from CD4+ T cells from blood, collected nearly 26 months after liver transplant. The clonotype was recovered from a human patient who received a liver transplant. Some T cells could come from the graft donor. The V call is TRBV10-3, the J call TRBJ2-7; 8 nucleotides line up with TRBD1. The CDR3 bases are TGTGCCACCCAGGGGGCGGAGCGAGACGAGCAGTACTTC. It is translated as CATQGAERDEQYF.